The text below deals with one T cell receptor (beta chain). In the authors' workflow: Amplified reference gene primers provided the basis for estimating nucleated cell counts. Using immunoSEQ multiplex PCR, the repertoire was profiled, and TCRdb retains in-frame clones only, with some absent. The V and J calls and clone size come from that table; D and trimming were worked out from the DNA. This table holds some 190,000 clones, 60% to 80% found once. In assigning cohorts, the study relied on participant-reported clinical history. This specimen comes from a study of blood T cell repertoires in COVID-19. V lost 4 bases to trimming and J lost 8 bases; unmatched junction nucleotides: 9. From germline, CDR1 is MNHEY and CDR2 SVGAGI. The CDR3 runs 16 residues.

The chain has TRBV6-5 and TRBJ2-1, with TRBD2 matching over 12 bases. The receptor was derived from a man between 60 and 75 years old who had been exposed to COVID-19. The sample was PBMCs or T cells enriched from blood (not recorded which). The DNA for the CDR3 is TGTGCCAGCAGTTTGCTACTAGCGGGAGGATACTATGAGCAGTTCTTC. It yields the protein CASSLLLAGGYYEQFF.